Below are 20 T cell receptor beta chains sequenced from a single sample in a study of blood T cells in healthy people across ages. A J-beta primer mix and a sample-barcoded 5' primer were used in a second PCR of about 7 to 12 cycles. TCRdb re-analysed the 5' RACE reads in MiXCR, keeping a single row per CDR3 protein. The sample consists of approximately 690,000 distinct CDR3 sequences, less than 45% of them appearing once. Input material: blood. The receptors shown here come from a man at least 80 years old in good health.

Concerning this clonotype: Germline and junction disagree at one end, which may indicate a read error. The genes are TRBV3-1 and TRBJ2-7; 9 bases align to TRBD2. This CDR3 spans 16 amino acids. Germline values: CDR1 LGHDT, CDR2 YNNKEL (reference sequence). CDR3 nucleotide sequence: TGTGCCAGCAGCCCACCTCTAGCGGGGAACGCCTACGGGCAGTACTTC. Translated: CASSPPLAGNAYGQYF.

The CDR3 here is CSAFLRGGPYEQYF. Written as DNA, the CDR3 is TGCAGTGCTTTCCTTAGGGGAGGGCCCTACGAGCAGTACTTC. The chain links TRBV20-1 to TRBJ2-7; 7 bases are shared with TRBD2. This CDR3 has 14 residues. Trimming cost V 5 bases and J 2 bases; bases outside gene matches: 9. CDR1 and CDR2 from the germline V gene are DFQATT and SNEGSKA (reference sequence).

The chain is built from TRBV7-2 and TRBJ2-7, with 10 positions matching TRBD2. The DNA end is a closer match to TRBJ2-5, so the J assignment may be wrong. Germline CDR1 is SGHTA and CDR2 is FQGNSA. The CDR3 has 13 residues. CDR3 nucleotides: TGTGCCAGCACACTAGCGGGGTTAGGGACCCAGTACTTC. Protein sequence: CASTLAGLGTQYF.

This sequence joins TRBV5-4 and TRBJ2-1; 10 bases map to TRBD2. The CDR3 covers 15 residues. The V and J ends lost 6 bases and 4 bases, in that order; junction bases with no gene match: 7. Germline V lookup: CDR1 SGHNT, CDR2 YYREEE (reference sequence). The CDR3 here is CASTKAGGTYNEQFF. CDR3 in DNA: TGTGCCAGCACCAAAGCGGGAGGGACTTACAATGAGCAGTTCTTC.

For this clonotype: One end of the junction is discordant with germline, which a read error may explain. The chain employs TRBV9 and TRBJ2-3; D unclear. This CDR3 contains 12 residues. Germline V CDR1 and CDR2: SGDLS, YYNGEE. CDR3 bases: TGTGCCAGCCGCGTGGGAATGGGTACGCAGTATTTT. Translation: CASRVGMGTQYF.

This clonotype came up a few times. The chain recombines TRBV12-3 or TRBV12-4 with TRBJ1-2, with 10 bases that match TRBD1. The CDR3 runs 18 residues. The J segment lost 5 bases and the V segment lost 5 bases, leaving 17 bases of the junction unmatched. CDR3 region: CASSPPGTGVGFGYGYTF. CDR3 nucleotide sequence: TGTGCCAGCAGTCCCCCCGGGACAGGGGTGGGATTCGGGTATGGCTACACCTTC.

The chain is built from TRBV2 and TRBJ2-3, with 7 bases aligning to TRBD2. The CDR3 contains 14 residues. Germline values: CDR1 SNHLY, CDR2 FYNNEI. After removal of 2 bases from V and 9 bases from J, the junction contained 8 bases not matched to a gene. Written as DNA, the CDR3 is TGTGCCAGCAGTGAAAGCACCGGGACTATAACGCAGTATTTT. It codes for CASSESTGTITQYF.

This clonotype turned up a few times. The CDR3 DNA reads TGTGCCAGCAGCTTAGTAGCAGGGGGCCATTCACCCCTCCACTTT. Encoded protein: CASSLVAGGHSPLHF. This chain links TRBV7-2 with TRBJ1-6, with 8 bases fitting TRBD1. Germline CDR1 and CDR2: SGHTA and FQGNSA. V dropped 1 base and J dropped 8; count of bases not matched to a gene: 4. The CDR3 has 15 amino acids.

This clonotype has a single count. The gene calls are TRBV6-5 and TRBJ1-2; unclear D gene. The CDR3 is 15 residues long. In germline, CDR1 is MNHEY, CDR2 SVGAGI. V shed 2 bases and J shed 4 bases, with 14 bases lying between them. CDR3 coding DNA: TGTGCCAGCAGTTACGACGGAACCTCCGGCTATGGCTACACCTTC. It is translated as CASSYDGTSGYGYTF.

Concerning this clonotype itself: Being one base from a much bigger clone, this may be a read error. The gene calls are TRBV5-1 and TRBJ2-3; TRBD2 aligns across 7 bases. CDR1 is SGHRS, CDR2 YFSETQ, per germline. This CDR3 contains 14 residues. J gave up 0 bases and V 7 bases, and 5 bases lay outside the gene matches. CDR3: CASRGGTSTDTQYF. In nucleotides, the CDR3 is TGCGCCAGCCGCGGGGGAACTAGCACAGATACGCAGTATTTT.

The chain is built from TRBV6-2 or TRBV6-3 and TRBJ2-1; 14 bases are a match to TRBD2. The closer fit of TRBJ2-7 to the DNA end suggests the J call may be wrong. Germline CDR1 reads MNHEY; CDR2 reads SVGEGT. CDR3 length: 23 residues. This CDR3 is CASSYRPGTSGRIADGSYNEQYF. CDR3 in DNA: TGTGCCAGCAGTTACCGACCCGGGACTAGCGGGAGAATTGCCGACGGCTCCTACAATGAGCAGTACTTC.

V usage is TRBV7-2 and J usage is TRBJ1-3; the D is unclear. The CDR3 totals 14 residues. Trimming left V 2 bases short and J 4 bases short, with 9 bases between. Per the germline V gene, CDR1 is SGHTA and CDR2 is FQGNSA. In DNA form, the CDR3 reads TGTGCCAGCAGCTTATTAGCCGACGGAAACACCATATATTTT. This gives the protein CASSLLADGNTIYF. The whole variable domain, remainder taken from reference TRBV7-2 and TRBJ1-3, is GAGVSQSPSNKVTEKGKDVELRCDPISGHTALYWYRQSLGQGLEFLIYFQGNSAPDKSGLPSDRFSAERTGGSVSTLTIQRTQQEDSAVYLCASSLLADGNTIYFGEGSWLTVV.

This clonotype was seen a handful of times. The rearrangement uses TRBV6-2 or TRBV6-3 and TRBJ2-3; weak D call: TRBD1 (5 bases). The CDR3 runs 15 residues. The V gene lost 0 bases and the J gene lost 3 bases, with 10 bases spanning the gap. Germline assignment: CDR1 MNHEY and CDR2 SVGEGT. CDR3 sequence reads: CASSYSGRATDTQYF. The CDR3 nucleotides read TGTGCCAGCAGTTACTCTGGCAGGGCAACAGATACGCAGTATTTT.

This clonotype was counted at least ten times. Being one base from a much bigger clone, this may be a read error. V gene TRBV29-1 combines with J gene TRBJ2-7; D is uncertain. Germline CDR1 is SQVTM and CDR2 is ANQGSEA. The CDR3 consists of 13 residues. Trimming cost V 4 bases and J 6 bases, with 16 bases left between them. CDR3 in amino acids: CSVARDIGGEQYF. The CDR3 coding sequence is TGCAGCGTTGCCCGCGACATAGGCGGCGAGCAGTACTTC.

The chain combines TRBV24-1 with TRBJ2-1, with TRBD2 as a possible D gene (5 bases). Germline V CDR1 and CDR2: KGHDR, SFDVKD. CDR3 length: 12 residues. V was trimmed by 5 bases and J by 9 bases, leaving 10 bases between them. The CDR3 bases are TGTGCCACCAGTGTTGCGGGTAGTGAGCAGTTCTTC. Translating it yields CATSVAGSEQFF.

This clonotype was detected only a few times. Relative to the germline gene, one junction end is altered; a read error may explain this. The chain joins TRBV9 to TRBJ1-1, with D maybe TRBD1 (5 bases). CDR1 SGDLS and CDR2 YYNGEE come from the germline V gene. This CDR3 has 18 residues. The CDR3 reads CAGSFTRDFAENSTEAFF. The CDR3 bases are TGTGCCGGCAGCTTCACCCGGGACTTCGCCGAAAATAGCACTGAAGCTTTCTTT.

The chain is built from TRBV7-9 and TRBJ1-3; no clear D gene. Trimming removed 5 bases from V and 0 bases from J, with 5 bases in between. CDR3 length: 13 amino acids. Germline V gene sequence: CDR1 SEHNR, CDR2 FQNEAQ (reference sequence). CDR3 coding DNA: TGTGCCAGCAGCACAGCCTCTGGAAACACCATATATTTT. Amino acids: CASSTASGNTIYF. Full variable domain (rest looked up from reference TRBV7-9 and TRBJ1-3): DTGVSQNPRHKITKRGQNVTFRCDPISEHNRLYWYRQTLGQGPEFLTYFQNEAQLEKSRLLSDRFSAERPKGSFSTLEIQRTEQGDSAMYLCASSTASGNTIYFGEGSWLTVV.

The chain employs TRBV20-1 and TRBJ2-5; D ambiguous. The germline gives CDR1 DFQATT, CDR2 SNEGSKA (reference sequence). This CDR3 has 12 residues. V lost 1 base, J lost 3 bases, and 6 bases lay in between. The CDR3 DNA reads TGCAGTGCTAGAGTAGTGGAAGAGACCCAGTACTTC. It yields the protein CSARVVEETQYF.

The gene calls are TRBV20-1 and TRBJ2-1; D is perhaps TRBD2 (6 bases). Germline CDR1 reads DFQATT; CDR2 reads SNEGSKA (reference sequence). Trimming removed 7 bases from V and 5 bases from J, with 18 bases in between. The CDR3 covers 14 residues. CDR3 sequence reads: CSVQGGEINNEQFF. CDR3 nucleotide sequence: TGCAGTGTTCAAGGCGGGGAGATAAACAATGAGCAGTTCTTC.

The chain recombines TRBV9 with TRBJ2-5, with D tentatively TRBD2 (6 bases). V dropped 0 bases and J dropped 1 base, with 10 bases sitting between them. The CDR3 has 15 residues. CDR1 SGDLS and CDR2 YYNGEE come from the germline V gene. In nucleotides, the CDR3 is TGTGCCAGCAGCGTAGGGACTATGGCCCAAGAGACCCAGTACTTC. Encoded protein: CASSVGTMAQETQYF.